This T cell receptor beta chain was observed in a study of blood T cell repertoires in COVID-19. The CDR3 consists of 14 residues. V gave up 5 bases and J gave up 3 bases; unmatched junction bases: 1. Germline V gene sequence: CDR1 MGHDK, CDR2 SYGVNS. As originally analysed: Amplified reference gene primers provided the basis for estimating nucleated cell counts. Sequencing was performed with immunoSEQ multiplex PCR; in TCRdb, only in-frame clones are kept and a portion is missing. D and trimming come from the DNA, and the V and J calls and clone size come from that table. The sample holds roughly 120,000 clones, about 85% seen once. This clone occurred once.

This receptor was taken from a human donor in a cohort sampled during active COVID-19. What was sequenced was peripheral blood. V gene TRBV25-1 combines with J gene TRBJ2-2, with 9 bases fitting TRBD2. The CDR3 region has the DNA TGTGCCAGCAGTCAGCGGGGGGACACCGGGGAGCTGTTTTTT. It codes for CASSQRGDTGELFF. The full variable domain, its missing parts supplied by reference TRBV25-1 and TRBJ2-2, is EADIYQTPRYLVIGTGKKITLECSQTMGHDKMYWYQQDPGMELHLIHYSYGVNSTEKGDLSSESTVSRIRTEHFPLTLESARPSHTSQYLCASSQRGDTGELFFGEGSRLTVL.